The 10 T cell receptor beta chains reported below all come from one sample, sequenced in a study of radiation and T cells in renal cell carcinoma. Method: immunoSEQ multiplex PCR; TCRdb's copy keeps in-frame clones and lacks some. The sample has about 78,000 clones, roughly nine tenths seen once; the top ten hold 4.5% to 7%. This sample's time point: blood 4 weeks post-SBRT, at nephrectomy. The treatment is: 15 Gy SBRT to primary tumor, nephrectomy 4 weeks later. This specimen was blood, taken from a patient whose treatment included radiotherapy and nephrectomy. Every receptor here comes from a woman in her seventies with renal cell carcinoma.

The genes are TRBV30 and TRBJ1-5; no firm D call. Germline loops: CDR1 GTSNPN, CDR2 SVGIG (reference sequence). The CDR3 extends over 16 amino acids. V was clipped by 0 bases and J by 2 bases, with 14 bases between them. The CDR3 region has the DNA TGTGCCTGGAGTGTACGTCGTGGTTCGGGCAATCAGCCCCAGCATTTT. Residues: CAWSVRRGSGNQPQHF.

This chain uses TRBV5-1 with TRBJ2-7; 14 bases agree with TRBD2. The CDR3 is 16 amino acids. V was pared by 5 bases and J by 2 bases, with 6 bases of the junction left unmatched. CDR1 is SGHRS, CDR2 YFSETQ, per germline. The CDR3 DNA reads as TGCGCCAGCAGACGGACTAGCGGGGGGTTCGCCTACGAGCAGTACTTC. Encoded protein: CASRRTSGGFAYEQYF. Looking up the rest from reference TRBV5-1 and TRBJ2-7 gives the full variable domain: KAGVTQTPRYLIKTRGQQVTLSCSPISGHRSVSWYQQTPGQGLQFLFEYFSETQRNKGNFPGRFSGRQFSNSRSEMNVSTLELGDSALYLCASRRTSGGFAYEQYFGPGTRLTVT.

V and J are TRBV28 and TRBJ1-1; no clear D gene. The CDR3 runs to 15 residues. The germline gives CDR1 MDHEN, CDR2 SYDVKM. Trimming removed 3 bases at V and 3 bases at J, with 14 bases between. This CDR3 is CASSFGSISHTEAFF. In DNA, the CDR3 is TGTGCCAGCAGTTTTGGGTCGATCTCCCACACTGAAGCTTTCTTT.

Of note for this clone: This CDR3 is also generated by other DNA sequences in the sample. V gene TRBV30 combines with J gene TRBJ1-3, with D possibly TRBD1 on 6 matching bases. The CDR3 length is 15 residues. In germline, CDR1 is GTSNPN, CDR2 SVGIG (reference sequence). V was shortened by 2 bases and J by 1 base, with 12 bases between the two germline ends. This CDR3 is CAWSRGAFSGNTIYF. As DNA, the CDR3 is TGTGCCTGGAGTAGGGGGGCCTTTTCTGGAAACACCATATATTTT. The variable domain in full, with the rest retrieved from reference TRBV30 and TRBJ1-3, is SQTIHQWPATLVQPVGSPLSLECTVEGTSNPNLYWYRQAAGRGLQLLFYSVGIGQISSEVPQNLSASRPQDRQFILSSKKLLLSDSGFYLCAWSRGAFSGNTIYFGEGSWLTVV.

The J gene is TRBJ2-3, the V gene TRBV25-1; no clear D. CDR1 is MGHDK, CDR2 SYGVNS, per germline. CDR3 length equals 13 residues. The V end lost 4 bases, the J end lost 2 bases, and 7 bases lay between the germline ends. CDR3 nucleotides: TGTGCCAGCAGTGTTCAGATCACAGATACGCAGTATTTT. It encodes CASSVQITDTQYF. Full variable domain (outside the CDR3, taken from reference TRBV25-1 and TRBJ2-3): EADIYQTPRYLVIGTGKKITLECSQTMGHDKMYWYQQDPGMELHLIHYSYGVNSTEKGDLSSESTVSRIRTEHFPLTLESARPSHTSQYLCASSVQITDTQYFGPGTRLTVL.

V is TRBV9 and J is TRBJ1-4; no firm D call. Trimming stripped 0 bases from V and 3 bases from J, with 12 bases between. This CDR3 contains 16 residues. CDR1 is SGDLS, CDR2 YYNGEE, per germline. DNA for the CDR3: TGTGCCAGCAGCGTAGGAGGATCCACTCCTAATGAAAAACTGTTTTTT. Translated, it gives CASSVGGSTPNEKLFF.

The rearrangement uses TRBV13 and TRBJ1-1; a weak D match, TRBD1 (6 bases). Germline values: CDR1 PRHDT, CDR2 FYEKMQ (reference sequence). Trimming removed 4 bases from V and 1 base from J, with 16 bases in between. The CDR3 has 16 residues. CDR3 amino acids: CASSSQLRGANTEAFF. CDR3 sequence (DNA): TGTGCCAGCAGCTCCCAGTTAAGGGGGGCGAACACTGAAGCTTTCTTT.

This clone was seen once. This chain uses TRBV7-9 with TRBJ1-2; D might be TRBD1 (6 bases). This CDR3 is 15 amino acids long. The germline V and J ends were trimmed by 5 bases and 2 bases, with 15 bases remaining between them. CDR1 SEHNR and CDR2 FQNEAQ come from the germline V gene (reference sequence). CDR3 region: CASSQTQGFNYGYTF. CDR3 nucleotide sequence: TGTGCCAGCAGCCAGACACAGGGTTTCAACTATGGCTACACCTTC.

The chain joins TRBV10-2 to TRBJ1-1; tentative D call: TRBD1 (6 bases). V was clipped by 3 bases and J by 1 base, with 9 bases between them. The CDR3 is 14 amino acids. Germline CDR1 WSHSY, CDR2 SAAADI. The CDR3 protein is CASSDRGTNTEAFF. DNA of the CDR3: TGCGCCAGCAGTGATAGGGGGACGAACACTGAAGCTTTCTTT.

The chain uses TRBV7-3 and TRBJ2-1, with 10 bases fitting TRBD2. Germline V lookup: CDR1 SGHTA, CDR2 FQGTGA. J lost 8 bases, V lost 0 bases, and 16 bases had no gene match. CDR3 size: 19 residues. The CDR3 region is CASSLTSLAGPRGSDEQFF. CDR3 bases: TGTGCCAGCAGCTTAACGTCACTAGCGGGGCCCCGGGGGAGCGATGAGCAGTTCTTC.